The 32 T cell receptor beta chains presented below share a single source sample, sequenced in a study of identical twins. Each CDR3 protein gets one entry after TCRdb re-called the 5' RACE reads with MiXCR. The table shows approximately 630,000 distinct CDR3 sequences, with about 7% occurring only once. These data were likewise used in another study, on yellow fever vaccine responses in identical twins.

Material for sequencing was PBMCs. All receptors come from a woman between 18 and 29 years old in good health.

The chain has TRBV5-1 and TRBJ2-3; unclear D gene. Between the trimmed V and J ends, which lost 0 bases and 2 bases, there was a span of 7 bases. The CDR3 has 14 amino acids. Per germline, CDR1 SGHRS and CDR2 YFSETQ. CDR3 sequence: CASSLAQNTDTQYF. The CDR3 DNA sequence: TGCGCCAGCAGCTTGGCCCAGAACACAGATACGCAGTATTTT.

This clonotype was seen only a few times. V is TRBV6-1 and J is TRBJ1-1, with TRBD1 identical over 7 bases. V dropped 5 bases and J dropped 1; count of bases not matched to a gene: 10. The CDR3 covers 16 residues. Germline V gene lookup returns CDR1 MNHNS and CDR2 SASEGT. The CDR3 bases are TGTGCCAGCAGTACAGGGAGACAGGGAAGGAACACTGAAGCTTTCTTT. Its translation: CASSTGRQGRNTEAFF.

This clonotype was recorded a few times. The V and J genes are TRBV28 and TRBJ2-2, with D maybe TRBD1 (5 bases). V lost 6 bases and J 6 bases, leaving 17 bases between the germline ends. This CDR3 comprises 15 residues. Germline V gene sequence: CDR1 MDHEN, CDR2 SYDVKM. The CDR3 DNA sequence: TGTGCCAGCAGCCGACAGAATCCTCACCCCGGGGAGCTGTTTTTT. Residues: CASSRQNPHPGELFF.

This chain uses TRBV7-9 with TRBJ2-1; 7 nucleotides match TRBD2. Germline CDR1 reads SEHNR; CDR2 reads FQNEAQ (reference sequence). V lost 4 bases to trimming and J lost 4 bases; unmatched junction nucleotides: 7. There are 15 residues in the CDR3. The CDR3 DNA reads TGTGCCAGCAGCTCCCCGGGAGGTGCTTACAATGAGCAGTTCTTC. Its protein is CASSSPGGAYNEQFF.

This clonotype appeared many times. The chain uses TRBV6-5 and TRBJ1-2, with a tentative D call TRBD1 (5 bases). The germline gives CDR1 MNHEY, CDR2 SVGAGI. The germline V and J ends were trimmed by 6 bases and 6 bases, with 11 bases remaining between them. The CDR3 is 12 residues long. CDR3 nucleotide sequence: TGTGCCAGCAGACGGGGGACCGATGGCTACACCTTC. Protein sequence: CASRRGTDGYTF.

The J gene is TRBJ2-7, the V gene TRBV7-6, with D perhaps TRBD2 (6 bases). Deletions cut 1 base from V and 4 bases from J, with 14 bases between. This CDR3 is built from 15 residues. CDR1 and CDR2 (germline): SGHVS, FNYEAQ. For the CDR3, the DNA is TGTGCCAGCAGCTTAGAACTCGGGACTCCATACGAGCAGTACTTC. It is translated as CASSLELGTPYEQYF. The full variable domain, with the rest looked up from reference TRBV7-6 and TRBJ2-7, is GAGVSQSPRYKVTKRGQDVALRCDPISGHVSLYWYRQALGQGPEFLTYFNYEAQQDKSGLPNDRFSAERPEGSISTLTIQRTEQRDSAMYRCASSLELGTPYEQYFGPGTRLTVT.

The chain joins TRBV7-2 to TRBJ2-7; 11 nucleotides align to TRBD2. This CDR3 region has 15 residues. V gave up 4 bases and J gave up 5 bases; unmatched junction bases: 7. Germline V lookup: CDR1 SGHTA, CDR2 FQGNSA. Here the CDR3 DNA reads TGTGCCAGCAGCTCTTTTACTAGCGGGAGCCACGAGCAGTACTTC. Protein product: CASSSFTSGSHEQYF. Complete variable domain (other parts from reference TRBV7-2 and TRBJ2-7): GAGVSQSPSNKVTEKGKDVELRCDPISGHTALYWYRQSLGQGLEFLIYFQGNSAPDKSGLPSDRFSAERTGGSVSTLTIQRTQQEDSAVYLCASSSFTSGSHEQYFGPGTRLTVT.

The chain links TRBV19 to TRBJ2-5; weak D call: TRBD1 (5 bases). Germline CDR1 LNHDA, CDR2 SQIVND (reference sequence). With 3 bases removed from V and 3 bases from J, the gap between germline ends came to 11 bases. The CDR3 contains 14 residues. The CDR3 DNA follows: TGTGCCAGTAGTATCCCCAGGGTCAAAGAGACCCAGTACTTC. This encodes CASSIPRVKETQYF. Full variable domain (outside the CDR3, taken from reference TRBV19 and TRBJ2-5): DGGITQSPKYLFRKEGQNVTLSCEQNLNHDAMYWYRQDPGQGLRLIYYSQIVNDFQKGDIAEGYSVSREKKESFPLTVTSAQKNPTAFYLCASSIPRVKETQYFGPGTRLLVL.

The chain links TRBV2 to TRBJ2-2, with D perhaps TRBD2 (5 bases). Trimming stripped 7 bases from V and 1 base from J, with 10 bases between. Germline V gene data show CDR1 as SNHLY and CDR2 as FYNNEI. The CDR3 extends over 14 amino acids. The CDR3 DNA follows: TGTGCCAGCATTAAACGGGGGAACACCGGGGAGCTGTTTTTT. Its translation: CASIKRGNTGELFF.

This clonotype was seen ten or more times. The chain carries TRBV28 and TRBJ1-2, with TRBD1 as a possible D gene (6 bases). The CDR3 loop spans 13 amino acids. Germline V gives CDR1 MDHEN, CDR2 SYDVKM. The V end lost 6 bases, the J end lost 8 bases, and 16 bases lay between the germline ends. Here the CDR3 DNA reads TGTGCCAGCAGAGCTCAGGGGACCGGAGGCTACACCTTC. Translation gives CASRAQGTGGYTF.

The table lists this clonotype with a few counts. The chain couples TRBV2 to TRBJ2-3; 11 bases match TRBD2. V lost 6 bases, J lost 0 bases, and 2 bases stayed unmatched. The CDR3 length is 15 residues. Germline CDR1 is SNHLY and CDR2 is FYNNEI. Written as DNA, the CDR3 is TGTGCCAGCAGGGCTAGCGGGGGGAGCACAGATACGCAGTATTTT. Translation gives CASRASGGSTDTQYF.

The rearrangement links TRBV2 to TRBJ1-2; D not resolved. The V and J ends lost 7 bases and 3 bases respectively, with 9 bases between them. This CDR3 contains 12 residues. Germline values: CDR1 SNHLY, CDR2 FYNNEI. The CDR3 spells CASNPAYYGYTF. The DNA for the CDR3 is TGTGCCAGCAACCCAGCTTACTATGGCTACACCTTC.

This clonotype came up many times. The V call is TRBV5-1, the J call TRBJ2-1; 7 positions match TRBD2. Trimming removed 1 base from V and 8 bases from J; junction bases left unmatched: 18. The CDR3 loop spans 18 amino acids. Germline lookup yields CDR1 SGHRS and CDR2 YFSETQ. CDR3 sequence reads: CASSLSRTSLGNQDEQFF. CDR3 coding DNA: TGCGCCAGCAGCTTGTCAAGGACTAGTTTGGGCAATCAGGATGAGCAGTTCTTC.

The sample holds many counts of this clonotype. The rearrangement links TRBV12-3 or TRBV12-4 to TRBJ1-3; weak D call: TRBD1 (6 bases). The CDR3 sequence is 16 residues long. V lost 5 bases and J lost 0, with 14 bases in between. As DNA, the CDR3 is TGTGCCAGCAGTACCACGACAGGTTCCTCTGGAAACACCATATATTTT. Its translation is CASSTTTGSSGNTIYF.

The chain joins TRBV4-1 to TRBJ1-5; D is ambiguous. There are 17 residues in the CDR3. Trimming stripped 0 bases from V and 2 bases from J, with 14 bases between. Germline CDR1 MGHRA, CDR2 YSYEKL. CDR3 region: CASSQDSGMVGNQPQHF. DNA for the CDR3: TGCGCCAGCAGCCAAGATTCGGGGATGGTGGGCAATCAGCCCCAGCATTTT.

This clonotype was detected a few times. The V call is TRBV6-5, the J call TRBJ1-5, with TRBD1 as a possible D gene (6 bases). V was shortened by 0 bases and J by 3 bases, with 9 bases between the two germline ends. The CDR3 is made up of 15 amino acids. The germline CDR1 and CDR2 sequences are MNHEY and SVGAGI. The CDR3 sequence is CASSYSGAYNQPQHF. CDR3 DNA: TGTGCCAGCAGTTACTCGGGGGCCTACAATCAGCCCCAGCATTTT.

V usage is TRBV20-1 and J usage is TRBJ2-5; 11 bases are shared with TRBD1. Germline V gives CDR1 DFQATT, CDR2 SNEGSKA (reference sequence). This CDR3 has 14 residues. The V and J ends lost 6 bases and 6 bases, in that order; junction bases with no gene match: 9. The DNA of the CDR3 is TGCAGTGCGGGCGGGACAGGGGGATTGAAGACCCAGTACTTC. Amino acid sequence: CSAGGTGGLKTQYF.

This chain joins TRBV7-2 and TRBJ2-2; 9 positions agree with TRBD2. The CDR3 runs 18 residues. After removal of 0 bases from V and 5 bases from J, the junction contained 10 bases not matched to a gene. Germline CDR1 and CDR2: SGHTA and FQGNSA. The CDR3 DNA is TGTGCCAGCAGCTTAGCTGGCCTAGCGGGGAAGAGGACCGGGGAGCTGTTTTTT. It translates to CASSLAGLAGKRTGELFF.

The chain uses TRBV6-5 and TRBJ2-2; no definite D call. Germline V gene sequence: CDR1 MNHEY, CDR2 SVGAGI. This CDR3 has 15 amino acids. Trimming left V 3 bases short and J 5 bases short, with 13 bases between. The CDR3 region is CASSYFQVTTGELFF. The CDR3 bases are TGTGCCAGCAGTTATTTCCAGGTCACTACCGGGGAGCTGTTTTTT.

This clonotype was observed many times. The V call is TRBV11-2, the J call TRBJ2-6; D remains unclear. Germline V gene lookup returns CDR1 SGHAT and CDR2 FQNNGV. Trimming stripped 1 base from V and 0 bases from J, with 7 bases between. This CDR3 spans 16 amino acids. Written as DNA, the CDR3 is TGTGCCAGCAGCTTAGTGGGCCGCTCTGGGGCCAACGTCCTGACTTTC. It yields the protein CASSLVGRSGANVLTF.

This clonotype was observed at least ten times. The V call is TRBV10-3, the J call TRBJ2-1, with a possible D match to TRBD2 (6 bases). Trimming shortened V by 7 bases and J by 1 base, and 8 bases separated the two germline ends. Per germline, CDR1 ENHRY and CDR2 SYGVKD. This CDR3 region has 13 residues. CDR3 residues: CAITGESYNEQFF. In DNA form, the CDR3 reads TGTGCCATCACGGGAGAGTCCTACAATGAGCAGTTCTTC.

The CDR3 DNA is TGTGCCAGCGCCAGGAATGAAAAACTGTTTTTT. This encodes CASARNEKLFF. The rearrangement joins TRBV6-6 to TRBJ1-4, with unresolved D. Germline assignment: CDR1 MNHNY and CDR2 SVGAGI (reference sequence). V shed 8 bases and J shed 5 bases, with 6 bases lying between them. The CDR3 extends over 11 amino acids.

The V call is TRBV20-1, the J call TRBJ2-1, with a weak D call TRBD2 (6 bases). Per the germline V gene, CDR1 is DFQATT and CDR2 is SNEGSKA (reference sequence). The germline V and J ends were trimmed by 6 bases and 6 bases, with 12 bases remaining between them. The CDR3 runs 12 residues. The CDR3 sequence is CSAEAGGNEQFF. The DNA of the CDR3 is TGCAGTGCGGAGGCCGGGGGCAATGAGCAGTTCTTC.

The genes are TRBV20-1 and TRBJ2-1; 12 bases are a match to TRBD2. Germline V gene lookup returns CDR1 DFQATT and CDR2 SNEGSKA (reference sequence). Losses at the gene ends were 3 bases for V and 9 bases for J; bases not matched to a gene: 9. The CDR3 extends over 15 amino acids. This CDR3 is CSARLASGGASEQFF. The DNA of the CDR3 is TGCAGTGCTAGGTTGGCTAGCGGGGGGGCAAGTGAGCAGTTCTTC.

The chain carries TRBV24-1 and TRBJ1-2; D unresolved. The CDR3 totals 13 residues. CDR1 and CDR2 from the germline V gene are KGHDR and SFDVKD. Trimming cost V 0 bases and J 6 bases, with 7 bases left between them. The CDR3 is CATSDLPGNGYTF. The CDR3 nucleotides are TGTGCCACCAGTGATTTGCCGGGGAATGGCTACACCTTC.

The table lists this clonotype with a few counts. The CDR3 sequence: CASSRGVRGETQYF. CDR3 nucleotide sequence: TGTGCCAGCAGCCGTGGGGTTAGGGGGGAGACCCAGTACTTC. The chain carries TRBV7-2 and TRBJ2-5; D might be TRBD1 (6 bases). The V gene's germline CDR1 is SGHTA and CDR2 FQGNSA. There are 14 residues in the CDR3. Trimming removed 5 bases from V and 5 bases from J, with 15 bases in between.

This clonotype was counted many times. The rearrangement uses TRBV12-3 or TRBV12-4 and TRBJ1-2, with 9 bases lining up with TRBD1. This CDR3 spans 16 amino acids. V lost 5 bases, J lost 8 bases, and 15 bases stayed unmatched. CDR3 coding DNA: TGTGCCAGCAGTGGGAAAGGCCCGGACAGGGGCAGGGGCTACACCTTC. It is translated as CASSGKGPDRGRGYTF.

This clonotype showed up just a few times. CDR3 loop: CASSLVVNTDTQYF. As DNA, the CDR3 is TGCGCCAGCAGCTTGGTCGTCAACACAGATACGCAGTATTTT. The chain uses TRBV5-1 and TRBJ2-3; D call uncertain. The germline V and J ends were trimmed by 0 bases and 2 bases, with 7 bases remaining between them. This CDR3 comprises 14 residues. Germline V lookup: CDR1 SGHRS, CDR2 YFSETQ.

This clonotype has only a few counts. The chain couples TRBV7-9 to TRBJ2-2; 7 bases are shared with TRBD1. V lost 3 bases, J lost 4 bases, and 5 bases stayed unmatched. CDR3 length equals 15 residues. Germline assignment: CDR1 SEHNR and CDR2 FQNEAQ (reference sequence). The CDR3 region is CASSLVTGSTGELFF. The CDR3 bases are TGTGCCAGCAGCTTGGTGACAGGGAGCACCGGGGAGCTGTTTTTT.

Many counts were recorded for this clonotype. The genes are TRBV20-1 and TRBJ2-1, with 13 nucleotides matching TRBD2. Germline assignment: CDR1 DFQATT and CDR2 SNEGSKA (reference sequence). The J segment lost 6 bases and the V segment lost 6 bases, leaving 5 bases of the junction unmatched. CDR3 length: 14 amino acids. Here the CDR3 reads CSAIGLAGANEQFF. Here the CDR3 DNA reads TGCAGTGCAATCGGACTAGCGGGAGCCAATGAGCAGTTCTTC.

This clonotype was recorded a few times. This CDR3 is CASSGRSAGNQPQHF. DNA of the CDR3: TGTGCCAGCAGTGGCCGTTCGGCAGGGAATCAGCCCCAGCATTTT. V and J are TRBV27 and TRBJ1-5; tentatively, D is TRBD1 (5 bases). The CDR3 covers 15 residues. The V end was cut by 5 bases, the J end by 4 bases, with 15 bases between. CDR1 and CDR2 from the germline V gene are MNHEY and SMNVEV (reference sequence).

This clonotype was detected ten times or more. The rearrangement joins TRBV11-1 to TRBJ1-1; D is uncertain. The V gene's germline CDR1 is SGHAT and CDR2 FQDESV (reference sequence). V shed 4 bases and J shed 0 bases, with 12 bases lying between them. CDR3 length: 15 residues. The CDR3 nucleotides read TGTGCCAGCAGCTCCTACGACCCCATGAACACTGAAGCTTTCTTT. Translated: CASSSYDPMNTEAFF.